This T cell receptor (beta chain) was identified in a study of blood T cell repertoires in COVID-19. At the level of the study: From T cells, B-cell-depleted T cells, or PBMCs came the material, which was cDNA or gDNA.

V lost 8 bases and J lost 9, with 14 bases in between. Per germline, CDR1 MDHEN and CDR2 SYDVKM. The CDR3 contains 12 residues. Participants had their cohort set by participant-reported clinical history. Original methodology: Estimates of nucleated cell counts were drawn from the amplification of reference gene primers. TCRdb's table, derived via immunoSEQ multiplex PCR, lists solely in-frame clones and lacks some. V and J calls plus clone size are reproduced from that table; the DNA served to infer D and trimming. Of roughly 170,000 clones in the sample, 78% were seen once. The sequence derives from a woman aged 50 to 60 who had recovered from COVID-19. Sequencing was performed on PBMCs or T cells enriched from blood (not recorded which). The chain has TRBV28 and TRBJ1-3; perhaps TRBD1 as D (5 bases). The CDR3: CASGWVGGTIYF. The CDR3 region has the DNA TGTGCCAGCGGATGGGTCGGGGGCACCATATATTTT. Together with reference TRBV28 and TRBJ1-3, the CDR3 gives the full variable domain: DVKVTQSSRYLVKRTGEKVFLECVQDMDHENMFWYRQDPGLGLRLIYFSYDVKMKEKGDIPEGYSVSREKKERFSLILESASTNQTSMYLCASGWVGGTIYFGEGSWLTVV.